This section outlines one TCR beta chain sequence together with its context. These data come from a study of T cell responses to AZD1222 COVID-19 vaccine. Sequencing was performed with immunoSEQ multiplex PCR; in TCRdb, only in-frame clones are kept and a portion is missing. The table lists about 190,000 clones, over 85% of them singletons. CDR1 and CDR2 (germline): MGHRA, YSYEKL. This CDR3 spans 15 amino acids. The ends were cut back, 1 base at V and 8 bases at J, with 15 bases in the middle. V is TRBV4-1 and J is TRBJ2-1; maybe TRBD2 (6 bases). Sequenced here: peripheral blood, sampled 28 days after the second dose of the MenACWY control vaccine. The sequence was obtained from an adult who received the MenACWY meningococcal vaccine as a control. Here the CDR3 DNA reads TGCGCCAGCAGCCAAGGGGGTCGGGAGCAGGATGAGCAGTTCTTC. As protein: CASSQGGREQDEQFF.